This T cell receptor (beta chain) stems from a study of PD-L1 blockade in urothelial cancer (dated by TCRdb to the late 2010s). Background for the entire study: All patients started therapy in about 2014 and received atezolizumab 1,200 mg intravenously every 3 weeks. About 85% of the roughly 30 patients were males with bladder-origin urothelial cancer, and about 60% of the roughly 30 reported a prior smoking history. An ECOG performance status of 0 or 1 was recorded for the patients, and 0 to 3 prior chemotherapy regimens had been received by the patients. Blood samples were analyzed at two time points: 3 weeks after treatment start (second dose) and 6 weeks after treatment start. Blood samples gave median yields of about 140,000 T cells and tens of thousands of unique TCRs, along with a median clonality of about 0.084. An exploratory multi-omic analysis was conducted of the somatic, immune and clinical correlates of response to PD-L1 blockade with atezolizumab in urothelial cancer. Pretreatment tumor samples and matched peripheral blood, collected serially before and after atezolizumab treatment, underwent TCR sequencing. Durable clinical benefit meant progression-free survival longer than 6 months, and TCR features were also tested against progression-free and overall survival. In the same patients who had TCR sequencing, pretreatment tumors also underwent whole exome sequencing and RNA sequencing. Durable clinical benefit was achieved by nine patients but not by the remaining 20. Pretreatment blood TCR-seq was available for fewer than 30 patients, at least one posttreatment blood collection was obtained for roughly 24 patients, and tumor TCR-seq was available for roughly 24 patients.

As to this clone: Its binding antigen is unknown. No per-base quality is available; no much larger clone lies one base away.

Study-wide conclusions, independent of this receptor: Improved progression-free and overall survival was associated with having pretreatment peripheral blood TCR clonality below the median. Among patients with durable benefit, tumor-associated TCR clones showed greater expansion in peripheral blood 3 weeks after treatment started (n = 22, p = 0.022). Because the sample size was small (n ≈ 30) and many exploratory analyses were performed, the results are intended to be hypothesis-generating.

The time point label of this sample denotes: pretreatment peripheral blood. A cohort of roughly 30 patients with locally advanced or metastatic urothelial carcinoma, treated at Memorial Sloan Kettering on a trial protocol, was included. Peripheral blood mononuclear cells were collected from each patient pretreatment and during treatment, giving between 1 and 8 total time points per patient. The Qiagen DNeasy Blood extraction kit was used to purify genomic DNA from total PBMCs and tumor samples. PBMCs were collected pretreatment and during treatment, and were isolated and stored as previously described. Each PCR received spiked-in synthetic TCR analog templates so that absolute template abundance could be estimated from read counts. The immunoSEQ assay used bias-controlled V and J gene primers to amplify TCRbeta CDR3 regions from genomic DNA. Sequencing of rearranged TCRbeta segments was done at approximately 20X coverage. On the authors' methods: Clustering was used to correct sequencing errors, and CDR3s were annotated against IMGT to assign V, D and J genes. Downstream analyses used only productive TCRbeta rearrangements, leaving out any out-of-frame or stop-codon sequences. Clonality was calculated as one minus the Shannon entropy normalized by the log of the number of unique productive sequences. Fisher's exact test with Benjamini-Hochberg correction, using a cutoff of adjusted p below 0.01, was how clones that differed between time points or between blood and tumor were identified. TCRdb stores this immuneACCESS table with in-frame sequences only. Part of the clones is absent; in the studies checked, under half of the shortfall reflects unresolved V genes, and no reason is known for the rest. That table furnishes V, J and clone size, whereas the DNA furnished D and trimming. In all, the sample holds 30,000 to 40,000 clones, and approximately 93% of those were seen once. Approximately 11% of the sample belongs to the ten largest clones.

The germline V gene (reference sequence) yields LNHDA for CDR1 and SQIVND for CDR2. Trimming takes 6 bases off V and 0 bases off J; junction bases not matched to a gene: 7. The CDR3 starts with the cysteine, ends with the phenylalanine, and has 16 residues. The only DNA kept is the CDR3, 48 bases in frame from the first base. The sequence came from a woman aged 55 to 70 with urothelial cancer. The input for sequencing was PBMCs, taken around atezolizumab (anti-PD-L1) treatment. The rearrangement joined TRBV19 to TRBJ1-4, with TRBD1 identical over 7 junction bases. The bases read TGTGCCAGTAGAATTACAGGGGCCGCAACTAATGAAAAACTGTTTTTT. Protein translation: CASRITGAATNEKLFF.